Detailed here is one T cell receptor (beta chain). The antigen remains unidentified. A junction boundary mismatches the germline segment, possibly from a read error. This sample is drawn from a study of T cells after yellow fever vaccination. The CDR3 has 17 amino acids. CDR1 is MNHNS and CDR2 is SASEGT in the germline V gene. Universal primer sites and UMIs were introduced during 5'RACE template-switching synthesis of TCR cDNA. TCRdb redid the calling of the 5' RACE reads with MiXCR, one entry per CDR3 protein. The data show hundreds of thousands of distinct CDR3 sequences, with around 16% seen just once and approximately 15% held by the top ten. Study-wide findings and caveats: A faster peak, day 5 versus 15, was reached by the weaker secondary response. Some clonotypes were seen in both the CD4 and the CD8 compartments. These made up a small share and likely arose from convergent recombination.

This sequence was found in a young man who received the YFV17D yellow fever vaccine. The sample was PBMCs, taken about 5 days after the first yellow fever vaccination. The chain carries TRBV6-1 and TRBJ1-4, with 7 bases aligning to TRBD1. The CDR3 bases are TGTGCCAGCACAAGCCTACCGCGACAGGGTCGAGACGAAAAACAGTTTTTT. Protein: CASTSLPRQGRDEKQFF.